This section outlines one T cell receptor beta chain sequence together with its context. Per the original methods: Estimated nucleated cell counts came from reference gene primer amplification. The assay was immunoSEQ multiplex PCR, and TCRdb's table has in-frame clones only and misses some. V and J calls and clone size are as listed in that table; D and trimming were resolved from the DNA. Here the sample spans under 250,000 clones, 70% to 90% being singletons. This record comes from a study of blood T cell repertoires in COVID-19. Enrollees, roughly 18 to 89 years old, lived in 24 US areas. Trimming removed 8 bases from V and 11 bases from J, with 18 bases in between. The CDR3 sequence is 11 residues long. Germline V gene lookup returns CDR1 SQVTM and CDR2 ANQGSEA.

The TCR comes from a man aged 25 to 40 with acute COVID-19. J is TRBJ1-1 and V is TRBV29-1; possible D gene TRBD1, 5 bases. The sequenced material came from PBMCs or T cells enriched from blood (not recorded which). CDR3 in amino acids: CSLNMGPGAFF. The DNA of the CDR3 is TGCAGCCTAAACATGGGCCCAGGGGCTTTCTTT.